The clone carrying this T cell receptor (beta chain) was observed a handful of times. Germline CDR1 ENHRY, CDR2 SYGVKD. J lost 3 bases, V lost 0 bases, and 2 bases had no gene match. This CDR3 has 14 residues. Donors were grouped by their self-reported clinical history. As originally analysed: The assay estimated nucleated cells by amplifying reference gene primers. Sequenced by immunoSEQ multiplex PCR; TCRdb stores in-frame clones only, minus some. The V and J calls and clone size were taken over from that table, and D and trimming were inferred from the DNA. The sample lists about 140,000 clones, 84% occurring once. This entry belongs to a study of blood T cell repertoires in COVID-19. Study-wide background: T cells, B-cell-depleted T cells, or PBMCs provided the cDNA or gDNA that served as material.

V and J are TRBV10-3 and TRBJ2-7, with 7 nucleotides matching TRBD1. This clonotype was sampled from a man in his forties with acute COVID-19. The sample was PBMCs or T cells enriched from blood (not recorded which). The CDR3 sequence: CAISESTGSYEQYF. For the CDR3, the DNA is TGTGCCATCAGTGAGTCGACAGGGAGCTACGAGCAGTACTTC.